This T cell receptor (beta chain) was found in a study of shared clonotypes between healthy human individuals. Within Nashville, Tennessee resided all donors, each a Caucasian adult. Memory CD4+ cells were the fraction left after CD45RA+ naive selection. There are 13 residues in the CDR3. Trimming took 5 bases from V and 5 from J, leaving 10 bases between them. The germline CDR1 and CDR2 sequences are MDHEN and SYDVKM. Using immunoSEQ multiplex PCR, the repertoire was profiled, and TCRdb retains in-frame clones only, with some absent. The table lists over 1.4 million clones, 95% to 97% of them singletons. Study-level points and caveats: Few donors limited the genetic and exposure-history diversity represented. Shared clonotypes: about 4.6% naive CD4, about 3.3% naive CD8, 2.3% memory CD4, approximately 0.4% memory CD8.

About this clone: What it binds is unknown.

This chain links TRBV28 with TRBJ1-5; D is uncertain. The clonotype originates from a man in his thirties or forties in good health. The sequencing input was naive CD4+ T cells sorted from blood. Stated subset: CD45RA+ positively selected. Here the CDR3 DNA reads TGTGCCAGCAGTCCCCCCCGATATCAGCCCCAGCATTTT. Protein sequence: CASSPPRYQPQHF.